Presented here are 8 T cell receptor beta chains from one specimen sequenced in a study of blood T cell repertoires in COVID-19. Only in-frame clones appear in the TCRdb table, and some are missing; sequencing was by immunoSEQ multiplex PCR. The table lists almost 300,000 clones, about 90% of them singletons. Sequences were obtained from peripheral blood. All receptors derive from a woman aged 25 to 39 with COVID-19, enrolled during active disease.

The rearrangement uses TRBV28 and TRBJ1-6, with TRBD1 matching over 9 bases. This CDR3 spans 16 amino acids. The germline gives CDR1 MDHEN, CDR2 SYDVKM. V lost 11 bases, J lost 9 bases, and 17 bases stayed unmatched. CDR3 region: CAGQKEGTGRASPLHF. In nucleotides, the CDR3 is TGTGCCGGACAGAAAGAGGGGACAGGGCGGGCTTCACCCCTCCACTTT.

The chain combines TRBV28 with TRBJ2-7; TRBD2 aligns across 7 bases. The germline V gene encodes CDR1 MDHEN and CDR2 SYDVKM. V lost 2 bases, J lost 5 bases, and 9 bases stayed unmatched. The CDR3 is 15 residues long. In nucleotides, the CDR3 is TGTGCCAGCAGTTTAGGTCGGGGGAGGGTCCACGAGCAGTACTTC. Translating gives CASSLGRGRVHEQYF. Full variable domain (missing parts from reference TRBV28 and TRBJ2-7): DVKVTQSSRYLVKRTGEKVFLECVQDMDHENMFWYRQDPGLGLRLIYFSYDVKMKEKGDIPEGYSVSREKKERFSLILESASTNQTSMYLCASSLGRGRVHEQYFGPGTRLTVT.

The V gene is TRBV5-4, the J gene TRBJ2-5, with 8 bases lining up with TRBD2. The V gene end was trimmed by 0 bases and the J gene end by 5 bases; junction bases not matched to a gene: 6. The CDR3 covers 15 residues. Germline loops: CDR1 SGHNT, CDR2 YYREEE (reference sequence). CDR3 sequence reads: CASSLGGGTRETQYF. The CDR3 nucleotides read TGTGCCAGCAGCTTGGGCGGGGGGACCAGGGAGACCCAGTACTTC. The variable domain in full, completed from reference TRBV5-4 and TRBJ2-5, reads ETGVTQSPTHLIKTRGQQVTLRCSSQSGHNTVSWYQQALGQGPQFIFQYYREEENGRGNFPPRFSGLQFPNYSSELNVNALELDDSALYLCASSLGGGTRETQYFGPGTRLLVL.

The V gene is TRBV4-1, the J gene TRBJ2-7, with 7 bases identical to TRBD2. The CDR3 totals 13 residues. Germline-derived CDR1 and CDR2 are MGHRA and YSYEKL. V gave up 4 bases and J gave up 5 bases; unmatched junction bases: 5. The DNA for the CDR3 is TGCGCCAGCAGCCCTTGGGGAGGGAACGAGCAGTACTTC. As protein: CASSPWGGNEQYF.

The DNA for the CDR3 is TGTGCCAGCAGCCAAGATCTAGTGCTAGGTTTCCAAGAGACCCAGTACTTC. It is translated as CASSQDLVLGFQETQYF. This chain uses TRBV3-1 (or the pseudogene TRBV3-2) with TRBJ2-5; D not certain. With 0 bases removed from V and 1 base from J, the gap between germline ends came to 15 bases. Germline V gives CDR1 LGHDT, CDR2 YNNKEL (reference sequence). This CDR3 comprises 17 residues.

The chain uses TRBV2 and TRBJ2-3; tentative D call: TRBD2 (6 bases). Germline V gene sequence: CDR1 SNHLY, CDR2 FYNNEI. CDR3 length equals 15 residues. Deletions cut 7 bases from V and 0 bases from J, with 14 bases between. The DNA for the CDR3 is TGTGCCAGCACGGGGCGGGGCGCTAGCACAGATACGCAGTATTTT. Protein: CASTGRGASTDTQYF. Filled out from reference TRBV2 and TRBJ2-3, the complete variable domain reads EPEVTQTPSHQVTQMGQEVILRCVPISNHLYFYWYRQILGQKVEFLVSFYNNEISEKSEIFDDQFSVERPDGSNFTLKIRSTKLEDSAMYFCASTGRGASTDTQYFGPGTRLTVL.

The J gene is TRBJ1-1, the V gene TRBV28; 11 positions agree with TRBD1. This CDR3 is built from 14 residues. CDR1 and CDR2 from the germline V gene are MDHEN and SYDVKM. J lost 5 bases, V lost 7 bases, and 6 bases had no gene match. CDR3 region: CASIPDRGLTEAFF. The CDR3 bases are TGTGCCAGCATCCCGGACAGGGGGCTTACTGAAGCTTTCTTT.

V usage is TRBV7-9 and J usage is TRBJ2-1, with 10 bases fitting TRBD2. From germline, CDR1 is SEHNR and CDR2 FQNEAQ (reference sequence). This CDR3 contains 15 residues. The junction had 5 bases not matched to a gene; V was cut back by 4 bases and J by 5 bases. CDR3 DNA sequence: TGTGCCAGCAGCTATTCAGCGGGGGGGCACAATGAGCAGTTCTTC. Residues: CASSYSAGGHNEQFF.